This T cell receptor (beta chain) was found in a study of blood T cell repertoires in COVID-19. For the study at large: Specimens from acute and convalescent COVID-19 originated in the United States, Italy and Spain.

The V end was cut by 0 bases, the J end by 6 bases, with 7 bases between. Germline V lookup: CDR1 SGDLS, CDR2 YYNGEE. The CDR3 covers 13 residues. Per the original methods: Estimation of nucleated cell counts was performed using reference gene primer amplification. Clones were sequenced by immunoSEQ multiplex PCR, and TCRdb holds only the in-frame ones, with some missing. V, J and clone size are taken as reported in that table, and D and trimming were inferred from the DNA itself. The sample lists 200,000 to 250,000 clones, approximately 85% occurring once. The receptor comes from a man aged 35-49 years with acute or convalescent COVID-19. This sequence joins TRBV9 and TRBJ1-3; D unclear. Sequences were obtained from peripheral blood. In DNA form, the CDR3 reads TGTGCCAGCAGCGTAGAGGAGGAAAACACCATATATTTT. Its protein is CASSVEEENTIYF.